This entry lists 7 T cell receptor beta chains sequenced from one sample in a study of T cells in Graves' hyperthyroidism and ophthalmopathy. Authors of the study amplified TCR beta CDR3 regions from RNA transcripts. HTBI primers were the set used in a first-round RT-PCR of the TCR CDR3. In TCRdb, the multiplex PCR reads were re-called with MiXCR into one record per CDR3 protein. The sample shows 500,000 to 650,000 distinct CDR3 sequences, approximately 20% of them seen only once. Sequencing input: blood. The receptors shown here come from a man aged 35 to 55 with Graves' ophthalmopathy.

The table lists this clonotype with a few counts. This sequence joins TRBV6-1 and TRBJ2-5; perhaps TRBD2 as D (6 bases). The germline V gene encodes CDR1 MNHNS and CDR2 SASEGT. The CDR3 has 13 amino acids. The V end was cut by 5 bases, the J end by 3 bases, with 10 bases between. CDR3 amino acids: CASSRTGEETQYF. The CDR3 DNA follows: TGTGCCAGCAGTCGAACGGGGGAAGAGACCCAGTACTTC.

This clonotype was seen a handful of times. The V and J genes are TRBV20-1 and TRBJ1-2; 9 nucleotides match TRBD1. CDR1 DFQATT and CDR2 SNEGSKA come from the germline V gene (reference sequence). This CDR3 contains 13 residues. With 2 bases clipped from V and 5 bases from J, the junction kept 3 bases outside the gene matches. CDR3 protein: CSARKGQGYGYTF. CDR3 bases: TGCAGTGCTAGAAAGGGACAGGGATATGGCTACACCTTC.

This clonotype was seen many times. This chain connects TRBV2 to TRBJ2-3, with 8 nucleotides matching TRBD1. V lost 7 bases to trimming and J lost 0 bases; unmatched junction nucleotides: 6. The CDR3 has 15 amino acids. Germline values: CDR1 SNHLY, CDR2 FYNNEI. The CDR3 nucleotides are TGTGCCAGCAAAGGCCAGGGGGCAAGCACAGATACGCAGTATTTT. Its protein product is CASKGQGASTDTQYF.

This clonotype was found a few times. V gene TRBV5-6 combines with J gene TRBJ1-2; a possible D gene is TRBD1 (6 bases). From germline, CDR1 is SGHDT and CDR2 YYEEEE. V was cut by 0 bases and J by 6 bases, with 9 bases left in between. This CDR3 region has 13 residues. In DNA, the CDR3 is TGTGCCAGCAGCTTGGCAGGGGATAATGGCTACACCTTC. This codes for CASSLAGDNGYTF.

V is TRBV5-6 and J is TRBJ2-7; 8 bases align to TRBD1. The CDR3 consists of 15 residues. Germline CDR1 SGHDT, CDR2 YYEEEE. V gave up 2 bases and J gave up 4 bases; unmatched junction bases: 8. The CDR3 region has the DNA TGTGCCAGCAGCTTCCTTGGACAGGGAGGTTACGAGCAGTACTTC. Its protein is CASSFLGQGGYEQYF. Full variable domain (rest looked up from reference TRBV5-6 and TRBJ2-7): DAGVTQSPTHLIKTRGQQVTLRCSPKSGHDTVSWYQQALGQGPQFIFQYYEEEERQRGNFPDRFSGHQFPNYSSELNVNALLLGDSALYLCASSFLGQGGYEQYFGPGTRLTVT.

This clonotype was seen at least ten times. The CDR3 DNA reads TGTGCCAGCAGGGGGACAGGGGGCTTTCAGCCCCAGCATTTT. Protein product: CASRGTGGFQPQHF. This chain uses TRBV2 with TRBJ1-5, with TRBD1 matching 12 bases. With 6 bases clipped from V and 6 bases from J, the junction kept 3 bases outside the gene matches. The germline V gene has CDR1 SNHLY and CDR2 FYNNEI. CDR3 size: 14 residues.

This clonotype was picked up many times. As DNA, the CDR3 is TGTGCCAGCAGTAGCGGGACAGGGGGAGGTTCACCCCTCCACTTT. Protein sequence: CASSSGTGGGSPLHF. The genes are TRBV7-8 and TRBJ1-6, with 11 nucleotides matching TRBD1. The CDR3 is made up of 15 amino acids. Germline V gene sequence: CDR1 SGHVS, CDR2 FQNEAQ. Trimming took 6 bases from V and 9 from J; bases not matched to a gene: 7.